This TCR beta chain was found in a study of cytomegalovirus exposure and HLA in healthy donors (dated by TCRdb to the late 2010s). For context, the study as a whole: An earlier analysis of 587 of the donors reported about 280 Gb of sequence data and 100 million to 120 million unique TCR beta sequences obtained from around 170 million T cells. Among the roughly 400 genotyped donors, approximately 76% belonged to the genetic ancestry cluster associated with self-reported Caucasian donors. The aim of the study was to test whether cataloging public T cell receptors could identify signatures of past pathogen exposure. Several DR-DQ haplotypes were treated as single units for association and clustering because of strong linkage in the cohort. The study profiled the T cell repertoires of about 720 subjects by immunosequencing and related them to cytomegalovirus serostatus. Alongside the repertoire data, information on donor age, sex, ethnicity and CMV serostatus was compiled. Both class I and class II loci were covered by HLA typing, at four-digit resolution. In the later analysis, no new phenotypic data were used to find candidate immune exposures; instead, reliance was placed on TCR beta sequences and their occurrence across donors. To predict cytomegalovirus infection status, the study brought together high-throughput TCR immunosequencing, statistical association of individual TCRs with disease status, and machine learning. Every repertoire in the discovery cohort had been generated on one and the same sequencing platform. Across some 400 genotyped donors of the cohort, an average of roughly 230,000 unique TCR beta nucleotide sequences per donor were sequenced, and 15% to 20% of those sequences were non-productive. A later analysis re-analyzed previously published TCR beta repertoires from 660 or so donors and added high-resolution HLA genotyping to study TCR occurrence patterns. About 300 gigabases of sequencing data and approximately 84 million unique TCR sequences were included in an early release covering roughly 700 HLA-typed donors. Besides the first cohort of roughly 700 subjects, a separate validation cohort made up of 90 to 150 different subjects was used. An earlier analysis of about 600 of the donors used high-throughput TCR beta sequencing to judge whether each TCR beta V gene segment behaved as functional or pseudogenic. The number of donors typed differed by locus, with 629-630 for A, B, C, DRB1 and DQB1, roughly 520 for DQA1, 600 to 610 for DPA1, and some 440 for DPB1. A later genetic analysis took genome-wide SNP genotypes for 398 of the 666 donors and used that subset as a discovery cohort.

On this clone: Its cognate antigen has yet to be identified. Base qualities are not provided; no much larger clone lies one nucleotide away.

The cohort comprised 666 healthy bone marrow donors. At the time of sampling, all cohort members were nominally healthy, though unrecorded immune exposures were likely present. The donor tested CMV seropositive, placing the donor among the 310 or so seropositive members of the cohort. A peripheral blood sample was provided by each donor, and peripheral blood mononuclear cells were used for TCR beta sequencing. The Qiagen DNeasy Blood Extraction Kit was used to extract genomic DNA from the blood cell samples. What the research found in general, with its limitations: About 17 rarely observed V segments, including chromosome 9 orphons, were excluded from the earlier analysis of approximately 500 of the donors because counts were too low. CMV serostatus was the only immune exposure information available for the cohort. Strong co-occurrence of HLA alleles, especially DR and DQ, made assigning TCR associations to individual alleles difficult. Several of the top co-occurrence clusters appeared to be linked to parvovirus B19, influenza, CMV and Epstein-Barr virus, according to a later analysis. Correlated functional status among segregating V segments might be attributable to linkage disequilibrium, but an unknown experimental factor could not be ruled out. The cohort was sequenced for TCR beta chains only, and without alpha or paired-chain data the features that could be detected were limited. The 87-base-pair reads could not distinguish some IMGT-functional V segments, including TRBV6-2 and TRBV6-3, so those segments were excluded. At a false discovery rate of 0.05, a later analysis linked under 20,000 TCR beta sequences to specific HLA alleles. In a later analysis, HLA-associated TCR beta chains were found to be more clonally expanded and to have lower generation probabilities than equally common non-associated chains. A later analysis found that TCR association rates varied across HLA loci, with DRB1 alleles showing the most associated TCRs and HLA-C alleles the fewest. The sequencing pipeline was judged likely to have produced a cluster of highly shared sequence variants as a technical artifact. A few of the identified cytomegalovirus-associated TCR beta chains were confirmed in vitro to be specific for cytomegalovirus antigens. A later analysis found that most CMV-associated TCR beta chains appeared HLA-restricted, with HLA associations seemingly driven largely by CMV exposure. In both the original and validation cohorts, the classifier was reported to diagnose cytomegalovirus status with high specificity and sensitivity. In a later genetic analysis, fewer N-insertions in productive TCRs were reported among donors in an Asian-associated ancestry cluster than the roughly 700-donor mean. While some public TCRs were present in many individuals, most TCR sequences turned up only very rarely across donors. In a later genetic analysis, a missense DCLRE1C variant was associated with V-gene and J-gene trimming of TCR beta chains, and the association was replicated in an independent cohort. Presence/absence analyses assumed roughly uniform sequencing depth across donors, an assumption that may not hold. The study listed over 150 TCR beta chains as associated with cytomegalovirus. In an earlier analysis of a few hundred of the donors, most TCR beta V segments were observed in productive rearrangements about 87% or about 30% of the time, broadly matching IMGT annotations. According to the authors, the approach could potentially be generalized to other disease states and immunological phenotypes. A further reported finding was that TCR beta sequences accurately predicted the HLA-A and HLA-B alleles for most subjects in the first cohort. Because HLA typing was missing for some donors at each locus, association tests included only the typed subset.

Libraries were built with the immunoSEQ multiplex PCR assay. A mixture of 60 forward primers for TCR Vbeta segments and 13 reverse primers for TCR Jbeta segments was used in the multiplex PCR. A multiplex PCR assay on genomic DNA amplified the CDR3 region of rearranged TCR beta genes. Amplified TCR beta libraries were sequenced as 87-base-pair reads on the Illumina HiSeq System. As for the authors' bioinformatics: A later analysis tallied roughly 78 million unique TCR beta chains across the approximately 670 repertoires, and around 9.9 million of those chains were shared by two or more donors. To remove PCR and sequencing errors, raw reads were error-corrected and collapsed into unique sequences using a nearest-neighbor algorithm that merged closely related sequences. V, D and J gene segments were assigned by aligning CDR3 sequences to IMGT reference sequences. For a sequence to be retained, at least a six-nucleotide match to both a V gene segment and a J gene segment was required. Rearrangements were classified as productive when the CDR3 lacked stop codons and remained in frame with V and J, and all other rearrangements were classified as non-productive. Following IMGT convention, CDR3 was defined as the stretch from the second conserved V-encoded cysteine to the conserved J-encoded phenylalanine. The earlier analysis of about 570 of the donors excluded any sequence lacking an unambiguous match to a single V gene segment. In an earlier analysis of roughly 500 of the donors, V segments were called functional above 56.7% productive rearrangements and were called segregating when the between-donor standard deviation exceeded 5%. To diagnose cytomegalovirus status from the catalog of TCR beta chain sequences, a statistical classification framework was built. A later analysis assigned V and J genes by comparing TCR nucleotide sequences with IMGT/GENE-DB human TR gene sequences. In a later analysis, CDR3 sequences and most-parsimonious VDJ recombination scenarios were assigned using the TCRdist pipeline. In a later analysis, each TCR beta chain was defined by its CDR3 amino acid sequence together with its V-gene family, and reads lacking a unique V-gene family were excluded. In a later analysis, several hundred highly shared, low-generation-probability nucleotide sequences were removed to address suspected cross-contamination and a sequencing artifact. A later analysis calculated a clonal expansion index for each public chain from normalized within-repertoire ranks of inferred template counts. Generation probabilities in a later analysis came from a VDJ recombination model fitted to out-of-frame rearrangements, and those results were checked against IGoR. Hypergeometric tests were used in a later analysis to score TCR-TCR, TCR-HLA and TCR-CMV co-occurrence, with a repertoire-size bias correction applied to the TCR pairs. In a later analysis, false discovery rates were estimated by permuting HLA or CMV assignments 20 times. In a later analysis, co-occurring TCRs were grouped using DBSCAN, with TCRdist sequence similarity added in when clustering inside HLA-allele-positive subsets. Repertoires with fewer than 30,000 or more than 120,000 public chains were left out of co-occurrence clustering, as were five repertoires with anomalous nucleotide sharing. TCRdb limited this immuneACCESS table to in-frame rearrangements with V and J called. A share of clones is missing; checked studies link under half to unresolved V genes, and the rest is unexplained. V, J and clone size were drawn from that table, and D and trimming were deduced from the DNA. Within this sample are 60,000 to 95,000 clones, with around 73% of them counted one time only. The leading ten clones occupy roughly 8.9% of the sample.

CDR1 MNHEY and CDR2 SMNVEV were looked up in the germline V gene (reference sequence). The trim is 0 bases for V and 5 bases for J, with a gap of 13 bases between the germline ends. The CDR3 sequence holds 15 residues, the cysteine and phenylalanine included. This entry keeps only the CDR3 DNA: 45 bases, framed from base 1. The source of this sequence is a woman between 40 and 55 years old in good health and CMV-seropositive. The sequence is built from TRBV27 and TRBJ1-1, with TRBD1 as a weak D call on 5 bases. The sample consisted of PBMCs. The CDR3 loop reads CASSLSRGGWTEAFF. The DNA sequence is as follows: TGTGCCAGCAGTTTATCAAGGGGAGGGTGGACTGAAGCTTTCTTT.